A selection of T cell receptor beta chains follows, all from one sample in a study of long-term antiretroviral therapy in people with HIV. TCRdb keeps only in-frame clones here, not all; method: immunoSEQ multiplex PCR. The sample lists almost 30,000 clones, around 90% occurring once. The sequencing here drew on unsorted PBMCs, taken 3.2 years before starting antiretroviral therapy. The receptors originated from a man in his fifties or sixties with HIV. Both conserved end residues are part of each CDR3. The D gene is left open where the match is weak.

d_call: .; v_call: TRBV2; j_call: TRBJ2-2; cdr3_aa: CASSERQLRVTGELFF; cdr3_nt: TGTGCCAGCAGTGAGAGGCAGCTGCGAGTAACCGGGGAGCTGTTTTTT
d_call: TRBD1; v_call: TRBV2; j_call: TRBJ1-6; cdr3_aa: CASSGQGARNSPLHF; cdr3_nt: TGTGCCAGCAGCGGACAGGGGGCCCGTAATTCACCCCTCCACTTT
d_call: .; v_call: TRBV7-9; j_call: TRBJ2-7; cdr3_aa: CASSLQANEQYF; cdr3_nt: TGTGCCAGCAGCTTGCAGGCGAACGAGCAGTACTTC
d_call: .; v_call: TRBV15; j_call: TRBJ1-6; cdr3_aa: CATSRAVANNSPLHF; cdr3_nt: TGTGCCACCAGCAGAGCAGTGGCTAATAATTCACCCCTCCACTTT
d_call: .; v_call: TRBV11-2; j_call: TRBJ2-1; cdr3_aa: CASSLAGVNNEQFF; cdr3_nt: TGTGCCAGCAGCTTAGCGGGAGTAAACAATGAGCAGTTCTTC
d_call: .; v_call: TRBV4-1; j_call: TRBJ1-2; cdr3_aa: CASTLGGEANYGYTF; cdr3_nt: TGCGCCAGCACCCTGGGTGGAGAAGCTAACTATGGCTACACCTTC
d_call: .; v_call: TRBV5-1; j_call: TRBJ1-2; cdr3_aa: CASSLGGTDSYGYTF; cdr3_nt: TGCGCCAGCAGCTTGGGGGGAACAGACTCCTATGGCTACACCTTC
d_call: TRBD1; v_call: TRBV10-1; j_call: TRBJ2-3; cdr3_aa: CASSDRGQQDTQYF; cdr3_nt: TGCGCCAGCAGCGATAGGGGGCAACAAGATACGCAGTATTTT
d_call: TRBD1; v_call: TRBV7-8; j_call: TRBJ1-2; cdr3_aa: CASSGITGAKGYTF; cdr3_nt: TGTGCCAGCAGCGGCATAACAGGGGCGAAGGGCTACACCTTC
d_call: TRBD2; v_call: TRBV11-2; j_call: TRBJ2-5; cdr3_aa: CASSLGGRETQYF; cdr3_nt: TGTGCCAGCAGCTTAGGCGGGAGGGAGACCCAGTACTTC